This TCR beta chain was found in a study of PD-1 blockade in classical Hodgkin lymphoma. The patients all showed relapse after autologous stem cell transplantation, while their brentuximab vedotin exposure varied. Germline-derived CDR1 and CDR2 are SGHNT and YYREEE (reference sequence). The CDR3 is made up of 17 amino acids. Trimming left V 6 bases short and J 4 bases short, with 23 bases between. Only in-frame clones appear in the TCRdb table, and some are missing; sequencing was by immunoSEQ multiplex PCR. This sample has about 14,000 clones, with around 80% found just once. The rearrangement uses TRBV5-4 and TRBJ2-1, with a possible D match to TRBD2 (7 bases). Sequences were derived from peripheral blood mononuclear cells (PBMCs), sampled before the second cycle of nivolumab. This clonotype was sampled from a human donor with classical Hodgkin lymphoma. CDR3 nucleotide sequence: TGTGCCAGCAAGGTTATAGGGAGGGGGGGAAAATACAATGAGCAGTTCTTC. Its protein is CASKVIGRGGKYNEQFF.